This T cell receptor (beta chain) was retrieved from a study of cytomegalovirus exposure and HLA in healthy donors. Germline CDR1 is SGHTS and CDR2 is YDEGEE. The CDR3 contains 15 residues. Primers: 60 Vbeta forward and 13 Jbeta reverse. TCRdb's table, derived via immunoSEQ multiplex PCR, lists solely in-frame clones and lacks some. Among roughly 190,000 clones listed, around four fifths were seen once. The sample comprised PBMCs. This rearrangement joins TRBV5-8 to TRBJ2-5, with D perhaps TRBD2 (7 bases). The end of the DNA is better explained by TRBJ2-7, so the J call may be wrong. The sequence was obtained from a female donor in good health and CMV-seronegative. CDR3 protein: CASSGMGGRSYEQYF. CDR3 DNA: TGTGCCAGCAGCGGTATGGGGGGGCGTTCCTACGAGCAGTACTTC.